This T cell receptor beta chain originates from a study of blood T cell repertoires in COVID-19. Across the whole study: Material from acute and convalescent COVID-19 was sourced from the United States, Italy and Spain. The analysed material was cDNA or gDNA that came from T cells, B-cell-depleted T cells, or PBMCs.

Everyone who took part was roughly 18 to 89 years old, and they came from about two dozen US areas. CDR1 is SGHVS, CDR2 FNYEAQ, per germline. The CDR3 length is 13 residues. V was clipped by 1 base and J by 5 bases, with 8 bases between them. The table came from immunoSEQ multiplex PCR; TCRdb's copy has only in-frame clones and leaves some out. The sample has 350,000 or so clones; 88% are singletons. The chain employs TRBV7-6 and TRBJ1-1; possible D gene TRBD1, 6 bases. Sequenced: PBMCs or T cells enriched from blood (not recorded which). The receptor's source is a woman under 40 who had been exposed to COVID-19. Here the CDR3 reads CASSLGGQTEAFF. The DNA for the CDR3 is TGTGCCAGCAGCTTAGGGGGGCAAACTGAAGCTTTCTTT. Complete variable domain (other parts from reference TRBV7-6 and TRBJ1-1): GAGVSQSPRYKVTKRGQDVALRCDPISGHVSLYWYRQALGQGPEFLTYFNYEAQQDKSGLPNDRFSAERPEGSISTLTIQRTEQRDSAMYRCASSLGGQTEAFFGQGTRLTVV.